This TCR beta chain originates from a study of technical replicates of blood from four donors. This CDR3 is built from 13 residues. CDR1 is MDHEN and CDR2 is SYDVKM in the germline V gene. Trimming pared 10 bases from V and 2 bases from J, leaving 15 bases between. Assay: immunoSEQ multiplex PCR; the TCRdb copy retains only in-frame clones and omits some. Here the sample spans roughly 70,000 clones, around 95% being singletons. This TCR came from a human donor in good health. Sequencing input: T cells isolated from PBMCs. The rearrangement joins TRBV28 to TRBJ2-7, with D possibly matching TRBD1 (5 bases). The CDR3 bases are TGTGCCACCCGACGACGGACACCCTACGAGCAGTACTTC. It encodes CATRRRTPYEQYF.